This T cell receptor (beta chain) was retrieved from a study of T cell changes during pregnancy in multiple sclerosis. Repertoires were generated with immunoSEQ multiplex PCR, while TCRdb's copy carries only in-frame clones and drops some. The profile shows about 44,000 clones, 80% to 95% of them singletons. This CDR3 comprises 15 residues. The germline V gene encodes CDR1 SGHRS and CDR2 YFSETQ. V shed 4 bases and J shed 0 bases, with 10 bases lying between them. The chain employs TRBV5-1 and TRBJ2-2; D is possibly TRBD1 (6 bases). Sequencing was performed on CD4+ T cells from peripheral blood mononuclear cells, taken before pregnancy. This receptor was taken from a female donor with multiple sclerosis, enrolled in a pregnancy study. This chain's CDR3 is CASSTGQSNTGELFF. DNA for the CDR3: TGCGCCAGCAGCACCGGACAGTCGAACACCGGGGAGCTGTTTTTT. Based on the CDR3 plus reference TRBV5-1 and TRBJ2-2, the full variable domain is KAGVTQTPRYLIKTRGQQVTLSCSPISGHRSVSWYQQTPGQGLQFLFEYFSETQRNKGNFPGRFSGRQFSNSRSEMNVSTLELGDSALYLCASSTGQSNTGELFFGEGSRLTVL.